Shown below are 15 T cell receptor beta chains from a single sample sequenced in a study of OX40 agonist ivuxolimab in advanced cancers. Here immunoSEQ multiplex PCR was the method, and the copy in TCRdb shows in-frame clones only, minus some. The sample holds several thousand clones, more than 70% seen once. Sequencing was performed on CD4+ or CD8+ T cells sorted from blood, taken in a trial of the OX40 agonist ivuxolimab. The receptors were gathered from an adult with an advanced solid tumor such as melanoma, head and neck, liver or kidney cancer.

V and J are TRBV5-6 and TRBJ2-6; D is possibly TRBD1 (5 bases). The germline V gene encodes CDR1 SGHDT and CDR2 YYEEEE. The V end was cut by 0 bases, the J end by 4 bases, with 14 bases between. The CDR3 is made up of 17 amino acids. The CDR3 DNA reads as TGTGCCAGCAGCTTGGCTGGGGCGGCTTCCGGGGCCAACGTCCTGACTTTC. This sequence encodes CASSLAGAASGANVLTF.

The chain carries TRBV7-8 and TRBJ1-2; D is unclear. Trimming removed 6 bases at V and 2 bases at J, with 16 bases between. CDR1 and CDR2 from the germline V gene are SGHVS and FQNEAQ. The CDR3 is made up of 15 amino acids. The CDR3 DNA follows: TGTGCCAGCAGAACCAACTCCGGGATGAACTATGGCTACACCTTC. Encoded protein: CASRTNSGMNYGYTF.

The chain's CDR3 is CASSLGETQYF. DNA of the CDR3: TGTGCCAGCAGTTTAGGAGAGACCCAGTACTTC. The V call is TRBV27, the J call TRBJ2-5; the D is unclear. V lost 2 bases and J lost 4, with 2 bases in between. In germline, CDR1 is MNHEY, CDR2 SMNVEV (reference sequence). This CDR3 contains 11 residues.

The chain is built from TRBV4-1 and TRBJ1-3, with D perhaps matching TRBD1 (5 bases). This CDR3 contains 15 residues. Germline V gene sequence: CDR1 MGHRA, CDR2 YSYEKL. With 1 base removed from V and 4 bases from J, the gap between germline ends came to 11 bases. The CDR3 is CASSQVEGLGNTIYF. CDR3 nucleotide sequence: TGCGCCAGCAGCCAAGTGGAGGGGCTGGGAAACACCATATATTTT.

The chain uses TRBV7-8 and TRBJ1-5; D gene unclear. Trimming shortened V by 5 bases and J by 10 bases, and 15 bases separated the two germline ends. The CDR3 sequence is 13 residues long. Germline CDR1 reads SGHVS; CDR2 reads FQNEAQ. The CDR3 loop is CASSIDGVQPQHF. In DNA form, the CDR3 reads TGTGCCAGCAGCATCGACGGGGTTCAACCCCAGCATTTT.

This chain links TRBV11-1 with TRBJ2-7, with a possible D match to TRBD1 (6 bases). Trimming stripped 4 bases from V and 0 bases from J, with 13 bases between. The CDR3 is 15 residues long. Looked up from germline, CDR1 is SGHAT and CDR2 is FQDESV (reference sequence). The CDR3: CASSSTSDSSYEQYF. The CDR3 coding sequence is TGTGCCAGCAGCTCCACGTCGGACAGCTCCTACGAGCAGTACTTC.

This clone showed up just a few times. The rearrangement links TRBV4-2 to TRBJ2-1; TRBD2 matches at 7 bases. This CDR3 contains 17 residues. Germline loops: CDR1 LGHNA, CDR2 YNFKEQ. After removal of 0 bases from V and 7 bases from J, the junction contained 12 bases not matched to a gene. The CDR3 reads CASSQDPAGAGGNEQFF. The CDR3 DNA reads as TGTGCCAGCAGCCAAGATCCCGCGGGAGCTGGTGGGAATGAGCAGTTCTTC.

The chain couples TRBV19 to TRBJ2-1, with 7 bases lining up with TRBD2. Trimming took 5 bases from V and 1 from J; bases not matched to a gene: 5. The germline V gene encodes CDR1 LNHDA and CDR2 SQIVND (reference sequence). The length of the CDR3 is 15 residues. The CDR3 sequence is CASSGLAASYNEQFF. CDR3 DNA sequence: TGTGCCAGTAGTGGTCTAGCGGCTTCCTACAATGAGCAGTTCTTC.

This chain's CDR3 is CASSLSSPSSNQPQHF. CDR3 sequence (DNA): TGTGCCAGCAGTTTATCGTCCCCTAGTAGCAATCAGCCCCAGCATTTT. The V call is TRBV27, the J call TRBJ1-5, with D unresolved. CDR3 size: 16 residues. Per germline, CDR1 MNHEY and CDR2 SMNVEV (reference sequence). V gave up 0 bases and J gave up 0 bases, with 9 bases separating them.

This chain uses TRBV2 with TRBJ1-1; D not resolved. This CDR3 spans 11 amino acids. Germline CDR1 SNHLY, CDR2 FYNNEI. Deletions cut 6 bases from V and 7 bases from J, with 9 bases between. Here the CDR3 reads CASRDRDEAFF. In DNA form, the CDR3 reads TGTGCCAGCAGGGATAGGGATGAAGCTTTCTTT.

This chain joins TRBV18 and TRBJ2-7; TRBD2 is a possible D gene (5 bases). Germline lookup yields CDR1 KGHSH and CDR2 LQKENI. V lost 2 bases and J 5 bases, leaving 10 bases between the germline ends. The CDR3 extends over 13 amino acids. This CDR3 reads CASSPAASHEQYF. CDR3 nucleotide sequence: TGTGCCAGCTCACCAGCGGCTAGCCACGAGCAGTACTTC.

In DNA, the CDR3 is TGTGCCAGCTTGTTTGGGACTAGCGGGTCAGAGACCCAGTACTTC. This sequence encodes CASLFGTSGSETQYF. The chain recombines TRBV5-5 with TRBJ2-5; 12 positions agree with TRBD2. J gave up 4 bases and V 7 bases, and 8 bases lay outside the gene matches. This CDR3 is built from 15 residues. In germline, CDR1 is SGHKS, CDR2 YYEKEE (reference sequence).

The chain recombines TRBV4-1 with TRBJ2-7; the D gene is possibly TRBD1 (6 bases). The CDR3 covers 16 residues. Germline V CDR1 and CDR2: MGHRA, YSYEKL. V gave up 0 bases and J gave up 1 base, with 13 bases separating them. For the CDR3, the DNA is TGCGCCAGCAGCCAAGACAGGGGCGCGGGTTCCTACGAGCAGTACTTC. Translated, it gives CASSQDRGAGSYEQYF.

The CDR3: CASSSLGTYYEQYF. CDR3 sequence (DNA): TGTGCCAGCAGCTCGCTTGGGACCTACTACGAGCAGTACTTC. This sequence joins TRBV27 and TRBJ2-7; D possibly matches TRBD1 or TRBD2 (5 bases each). CDR3 length: 14 residues. Trimming cost V 6 bases and J 3 bases, with 15 bases left between them. The germline gives CDR1 MNHEY, CDR2 SMNVEV (reference sequence).

J is TRBJ2-7 and V is TRBV27; D call uncertain. This CDR3 has 17 amino acids. Germline CDR1 and CDR2: MNHEY and SMNVEV (reference sequence). Trimming shortened V by 10 bases and J by 3 bases, and 28 bases separated the two germline ends. In DNA form, the CDR3 reads TGTGCCACCTACGGCGGAAGCGCCTTTCGCCCCTTCTACGAGCAGTACTTC. Its protein product is CATYGGSAFRPFYEQYF.